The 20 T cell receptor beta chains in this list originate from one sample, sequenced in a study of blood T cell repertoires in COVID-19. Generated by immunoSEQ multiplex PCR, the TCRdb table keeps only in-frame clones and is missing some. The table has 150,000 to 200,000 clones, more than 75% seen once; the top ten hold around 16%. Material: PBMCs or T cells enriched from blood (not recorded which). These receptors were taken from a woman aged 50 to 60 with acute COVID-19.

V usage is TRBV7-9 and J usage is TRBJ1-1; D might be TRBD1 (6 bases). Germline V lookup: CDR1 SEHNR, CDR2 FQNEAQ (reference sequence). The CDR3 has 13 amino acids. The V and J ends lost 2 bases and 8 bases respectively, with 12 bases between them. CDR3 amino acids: CASSLTGLVEAFF. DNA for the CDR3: TGTGCCAGCAGCTTAACAGGGCTGGTAGAAGCTTTCTTT.

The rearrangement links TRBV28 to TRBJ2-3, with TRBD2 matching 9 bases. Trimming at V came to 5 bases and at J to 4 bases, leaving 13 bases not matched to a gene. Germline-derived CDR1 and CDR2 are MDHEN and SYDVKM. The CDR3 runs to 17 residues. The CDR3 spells CASSLQFGGGGSDTQYF. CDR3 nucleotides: TGTGCCAGCAGTCTTCAGTTCGGCGGGGGGGGATCAGATACGCAGTATTTT.

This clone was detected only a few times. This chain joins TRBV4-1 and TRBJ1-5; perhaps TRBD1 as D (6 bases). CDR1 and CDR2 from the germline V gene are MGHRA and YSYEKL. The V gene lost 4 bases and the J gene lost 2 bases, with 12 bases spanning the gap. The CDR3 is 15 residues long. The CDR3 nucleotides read TGCGCCAGCAGCCGCGGGGAGGGGGGCAATCAGCCCCAGCATTTT. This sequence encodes CASSRGEGGNQPQHF.

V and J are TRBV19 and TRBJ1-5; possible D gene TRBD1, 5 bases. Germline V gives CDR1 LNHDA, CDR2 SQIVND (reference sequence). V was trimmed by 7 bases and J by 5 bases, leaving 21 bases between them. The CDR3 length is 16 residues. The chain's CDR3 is CASNPWGVRRDQPQHF. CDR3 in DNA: TGTGCCAGTAATCCCTGGGGGGTACGGCGCGATCAGCCCCAGCATTTT.

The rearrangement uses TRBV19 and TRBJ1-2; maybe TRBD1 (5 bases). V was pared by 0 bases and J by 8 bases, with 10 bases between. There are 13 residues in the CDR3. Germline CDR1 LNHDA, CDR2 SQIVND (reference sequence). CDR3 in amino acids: CASSIDRAIGYTF. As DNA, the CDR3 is TGTGCCAGTAGTATAGACAGGGCGATCGGCTACACCTTC.

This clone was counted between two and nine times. The CDR3 sequence: CASSHVTGYGYTF. The CDR3 DNA is TGTGCCAGCAGCCATGTGACAGGCTATGGCTACACCTTC. The chain recombines TRBV11-1 with TRBJ1-2, with D possibly matching TRBD1 (6 bases). V lost 5 bases and J 4 bases, leaving 11 bases between the germline ends. The CDR3 is 13 amino acids. The germline gives CDR1 SGHAT, CDR2 FQDESV (reference sequence).

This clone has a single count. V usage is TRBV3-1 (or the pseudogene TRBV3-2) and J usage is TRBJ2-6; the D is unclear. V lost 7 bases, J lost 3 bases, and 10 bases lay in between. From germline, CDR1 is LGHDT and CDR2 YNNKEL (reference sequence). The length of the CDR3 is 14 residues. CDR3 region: CASTLRGGANVLTF. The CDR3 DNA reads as TGTGCCAGCACCCTCCGCGGTGGGGCCAACGTCCTGACTTTC.

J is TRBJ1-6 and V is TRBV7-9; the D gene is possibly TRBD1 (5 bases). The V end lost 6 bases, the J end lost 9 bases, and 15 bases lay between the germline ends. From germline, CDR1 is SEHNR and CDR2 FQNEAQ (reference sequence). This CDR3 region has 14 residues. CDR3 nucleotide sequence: TGTGCCAGCAGAGGGGCATACCAAGGTTCACCCCTCCACTTT. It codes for CASRGAYQGSPLHF.

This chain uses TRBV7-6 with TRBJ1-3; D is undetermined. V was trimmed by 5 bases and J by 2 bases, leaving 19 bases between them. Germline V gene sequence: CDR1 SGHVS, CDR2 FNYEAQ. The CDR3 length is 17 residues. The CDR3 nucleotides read TGTGCCAGCAGCAAATCTTACCCGGGAGCCACTGGAAACACCATATATTTT. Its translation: CASSKSYPGATGNTIYF. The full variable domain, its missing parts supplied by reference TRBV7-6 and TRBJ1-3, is GAGVSQSPRYKVTKRGQDVALRCDPISGHVSLYWYRQALGQGPEFLTYFNYEAQQDKSGLPNDRFSAERPEGSISTLTIQRTEQRDSAMYRCASSKSYPGATGNTIYFGEGSWLTVV.

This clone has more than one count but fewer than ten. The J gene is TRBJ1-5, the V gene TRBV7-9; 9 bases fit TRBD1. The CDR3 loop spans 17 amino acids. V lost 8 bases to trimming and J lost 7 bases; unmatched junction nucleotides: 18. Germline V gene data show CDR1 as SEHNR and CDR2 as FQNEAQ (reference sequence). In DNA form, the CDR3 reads TGTGCCAGCGGCCCCATCAAGACAGGGGGAAGAGGGCAGCCCCAGCATTTT. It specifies CASGPIKTGGRGQPQHF.

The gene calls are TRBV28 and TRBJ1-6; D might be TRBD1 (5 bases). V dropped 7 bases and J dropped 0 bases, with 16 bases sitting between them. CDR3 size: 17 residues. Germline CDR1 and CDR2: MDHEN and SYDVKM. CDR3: CASTIDSPSSYNSPLHF. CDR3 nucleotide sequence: TGTGCCAGCACTATTGACAGCCCGAGCTCCTATAATTCACCCCTCCACTTT. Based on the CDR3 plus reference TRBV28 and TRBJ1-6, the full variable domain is DVKVTQSSRYLVKRTGEKVFLECVQDMDHENMFWYRQDPGLGLRLIYFSYDVKMKEKGDIPEGYSVSREKKERFSLILESASTNQTSMYLCASTIDSPSSYNSPLHFGNGTRLTVT.

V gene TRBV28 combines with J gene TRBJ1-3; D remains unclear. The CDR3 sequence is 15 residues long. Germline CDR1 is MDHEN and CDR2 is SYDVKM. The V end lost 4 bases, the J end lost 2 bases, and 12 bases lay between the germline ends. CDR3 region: CASSSGSNTGNTIYF. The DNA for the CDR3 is TGTGCCAGCAGTTCGGGGTCGAATACTGGAAACACCATATATTTT.

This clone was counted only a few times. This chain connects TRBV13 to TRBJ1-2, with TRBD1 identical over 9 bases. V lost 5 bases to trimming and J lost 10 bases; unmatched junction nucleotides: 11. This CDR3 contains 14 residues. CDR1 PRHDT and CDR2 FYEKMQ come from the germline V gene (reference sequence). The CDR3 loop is CASSLKQGAVTYTF. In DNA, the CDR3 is TGTGCCAGCAGCCTGAAACAGGGGGCGGTTACCTACACCTTC.

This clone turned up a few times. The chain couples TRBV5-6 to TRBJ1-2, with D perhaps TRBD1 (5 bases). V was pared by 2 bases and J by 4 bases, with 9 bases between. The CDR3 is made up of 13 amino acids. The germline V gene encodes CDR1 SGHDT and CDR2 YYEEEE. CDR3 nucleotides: TGTGCCAGCAGCTTAGGACAAGTCTATGGCTACACCTTC. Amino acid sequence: CASSLGQVYGYTF.

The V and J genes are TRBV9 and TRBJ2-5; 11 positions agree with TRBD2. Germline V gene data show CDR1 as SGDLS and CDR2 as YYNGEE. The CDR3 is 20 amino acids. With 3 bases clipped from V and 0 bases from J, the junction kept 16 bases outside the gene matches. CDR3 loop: CASSAEVGASGGLYQETQYF. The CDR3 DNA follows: TGTGCCAGCAGCGCGGAGGTAGGGGCTAGCGGGGGGCTATACCAAGAGACCCAGTACTTC.

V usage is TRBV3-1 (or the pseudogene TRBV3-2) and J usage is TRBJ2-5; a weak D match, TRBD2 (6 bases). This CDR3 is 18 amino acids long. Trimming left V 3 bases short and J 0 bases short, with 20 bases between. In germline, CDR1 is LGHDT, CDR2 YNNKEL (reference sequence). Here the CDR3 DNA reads TGTGCCAGCAGCCATAACGAGTTCGGGGGACGGTACCAAGAGACCCAGTACTTC. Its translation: CASSHNEFGGRYQETQYF.

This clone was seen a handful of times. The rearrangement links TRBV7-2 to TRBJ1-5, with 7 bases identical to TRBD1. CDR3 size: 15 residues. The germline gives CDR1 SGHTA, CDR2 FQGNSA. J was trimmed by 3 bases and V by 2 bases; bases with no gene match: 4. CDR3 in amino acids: CASSLMGQLNQPQHF. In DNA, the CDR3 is TGTGCCAGCAGCTTAATGGGACAGCTCAATCAGCCCCAGCATTTT.

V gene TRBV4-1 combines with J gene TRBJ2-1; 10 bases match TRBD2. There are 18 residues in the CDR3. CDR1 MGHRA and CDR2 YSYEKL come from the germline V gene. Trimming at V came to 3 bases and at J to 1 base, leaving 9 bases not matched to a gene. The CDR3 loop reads CASSQHSGGAASYNEQFF. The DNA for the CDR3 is TGCGCCAGCAGCCAGCACAGCGGGGGGGCGGCTTCCTACAATGAGCAGTTCTTC.

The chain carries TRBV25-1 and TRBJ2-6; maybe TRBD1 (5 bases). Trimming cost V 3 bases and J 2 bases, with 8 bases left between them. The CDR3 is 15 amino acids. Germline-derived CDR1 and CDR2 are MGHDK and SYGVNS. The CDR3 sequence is CASSDPGTGANVLTF. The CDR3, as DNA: TGTGCCAGCAGTGATCCAGGGACTGGGGCCAACGTCCTGACTTTC.

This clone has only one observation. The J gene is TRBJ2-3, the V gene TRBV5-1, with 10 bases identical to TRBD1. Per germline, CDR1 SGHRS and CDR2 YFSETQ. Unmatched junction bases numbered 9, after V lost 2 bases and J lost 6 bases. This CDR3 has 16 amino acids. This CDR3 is CASSFLTGGFGDTQYF. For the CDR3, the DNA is TGCGCCAGCAGCTTTTTGACAGGGGGCTTTGGTGATACGCAGTATTTT. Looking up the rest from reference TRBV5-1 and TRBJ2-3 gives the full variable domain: KAGVTQTPRYLIKTRGQQVTLSCSPISGHRSVSWYQQTPGQGLQFLFEYFSETQRNKGNFPGRFSGRQFSNSRSEMNVSTLELGDSALYLCASSFLTGGFGDTQYFGPGTRLTVL.